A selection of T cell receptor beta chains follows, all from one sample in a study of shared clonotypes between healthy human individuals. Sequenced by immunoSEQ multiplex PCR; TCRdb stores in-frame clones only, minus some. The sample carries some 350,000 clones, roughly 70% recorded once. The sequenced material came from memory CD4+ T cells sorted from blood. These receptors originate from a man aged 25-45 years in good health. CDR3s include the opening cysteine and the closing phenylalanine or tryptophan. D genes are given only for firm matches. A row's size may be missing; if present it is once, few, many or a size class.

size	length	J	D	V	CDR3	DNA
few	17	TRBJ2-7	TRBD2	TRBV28	CASSHKTGTSGSYEQYF	TGTGCCAGCAGTCATAAAACCGGGACTAGCGGTTCCTACGAGCAGTACTTC
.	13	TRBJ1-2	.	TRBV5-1	CASSLRGDWGYTF	TGCGCCAGCAGTCTAAGAGGGGATTGGGGCTACACCTTC
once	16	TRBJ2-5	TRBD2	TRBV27	CASSFLTSGRAETQYF	TGTGCCAGCAGCTTCCTAACTAGCGGGAGGGCCGAGACCCAGTACTTC
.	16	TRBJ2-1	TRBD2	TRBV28	CASSPLAGLSYNEQFF	TGTGCCAGCAGTCCCTTAGCGGGCCTCTCCTACAATGAGCAGTTCTTC
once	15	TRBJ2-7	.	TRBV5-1	CASSEQAGAPYEQYF	TGCGCCAGCAGCGAGCAGGCAGGGGCCCCCTACGAGCAGTACTTC
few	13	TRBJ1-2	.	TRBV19	CASSIGTENGYTF	TGTGCCAGTAGTATAGGGACAGAGAATGGCTACACCTTC
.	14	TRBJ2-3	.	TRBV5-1	CASRYRLSTDTQYF	TGCGCCAGCAGATATAGACTGAGCACAGATACGCAGTATTTT
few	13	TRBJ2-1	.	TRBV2	CASSGPELGEQFF	TGTGCCAGCAGCGGTCCGGAACTGGGTGAGCAGTTCTTC
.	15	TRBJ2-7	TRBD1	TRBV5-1	CASSFQGEVGYEQYF	TGCGCCAGCAGCTTCCAGGGGGAAGTTGGCTACGAGCAGTACTTC
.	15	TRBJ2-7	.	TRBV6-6	CASSYSEQRLYTQYF	TGTGCCAGCAGTTACTCGGAACAGCGCCTTTACACGCAGTACTTC
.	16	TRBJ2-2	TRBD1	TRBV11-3	CASSSGQGANTGELFF	TGTGCCAGCAGCTCAGGACAGGGGGCGAACACCGGGGAGCTGTTTTTT
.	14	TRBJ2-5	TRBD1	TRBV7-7	CASSPTGGPETQYF	TGTGCTAGCAGCCCTACAGGGGGTCCGGAGACCCAGTACTTC
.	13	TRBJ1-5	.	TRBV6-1	CASSAIAPGPQHF	TGTGCCAGCAGTGCAATAGCCCCGGGACCCCAGCATTTT
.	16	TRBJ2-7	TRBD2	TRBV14	CASSPLTSDVSYEQYF	TGTGCCAGCAGCCCTCTAACTAGCGATGTCTCCTACGAGCAGTACTTC
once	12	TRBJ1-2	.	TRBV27	CASSRRGDGYTF	TGTGCCAGCAGTAGGAGGGGTGACGGCTACACCTTC
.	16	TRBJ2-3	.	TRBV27	CASSSLSGVGTDTQYF	TGTGCCAGCAGTTCCCTCTCGGGAGTCGGGACAGATACGCAGTATTTT
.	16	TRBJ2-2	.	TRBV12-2	CASRLEDGRETGELFF	TGTGCAAGTCGCTTAGAAGACGGGAGGGAGACCGGGGAGCTGTTTTTT
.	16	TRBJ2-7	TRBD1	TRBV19	CASSIRTGRSINEQYF	TGTGCCAGTAGTATCCGGACAGGGAGGAGTATCAACGAGCAGTACTTC
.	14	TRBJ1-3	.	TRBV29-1	CSVGLGHSGNTIYF	TGCAGCGTTGGTTTAGGGCACTCTGGAAACACCATATATTTT
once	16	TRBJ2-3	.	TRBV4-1	CASSQEGGLDTDTQYF	TGCGCCAGCAGCCAAGAAGGGGGATTGGACACAGATACGCAGTATTTT
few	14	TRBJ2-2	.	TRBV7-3	CASSLTGNTGELFF	TGTGCCAGCAGCTTAACGGGTAACACCGGGGAGCTGTTTTTT
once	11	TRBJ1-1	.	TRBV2	CASRGGRKAFF	TGTGCCAGCAGGGGGGGGCGGAAAGCTTTCTTT
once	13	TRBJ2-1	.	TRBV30	CAWSESSYNEQFF	TGTGCCTGGAGTGAAAGCTCCTACAATGAGCAGTTCTTC
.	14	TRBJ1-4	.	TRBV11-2	CASSSIQGREKLFF	TGTGCCAGCAGCTCGATACAGGGAAGGGAAAAACTGTTTTTT
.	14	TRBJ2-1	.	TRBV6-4	CASSDTSSYNEQFF	TGTGCCAGCAGCGACACGAGCTCCTACAATGAGCAGTTCTTC
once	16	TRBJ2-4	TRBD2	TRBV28	CASSSGSAGGLGIQYF	TGTGCCAGCAGTTCAGGATCGGCCGGGGGGTTGGGCATTCAGTACTTC
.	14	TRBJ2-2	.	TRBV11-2	CATTGGLVPGELFF	TGTGCCACCACGGGTGGGCTAGTCCCCGGGGAGCTGTTTTTT
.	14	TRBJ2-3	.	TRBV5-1	CASTLYIGTDTQYF	TGCGCCAGCACTCTATACATCGGCACAGATACGCAGTATTTT
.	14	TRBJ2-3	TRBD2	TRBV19	CASTTTGGGFAQYF	TGTGCCAGTACCACGACGGGAGGAGGATTCGCGCAGTATTTT
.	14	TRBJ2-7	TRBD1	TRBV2	CASRQQGPSYEQYF	TGTGCCAGCAGGCAACAGGGGCCGTCCTACGAGCAGTACTTC
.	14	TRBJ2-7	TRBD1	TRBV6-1	CASAGGGSIYEQYF	TGTGCCAGCGCAGGGGGCGGTTCAATCTACGAGCAGTACTTC
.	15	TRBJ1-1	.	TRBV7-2	CASSLAKQANTEAFF	TGTGCCAGCAGCTTAGCGAAGCAGGCGAACACTGAAGCTTTCTTT
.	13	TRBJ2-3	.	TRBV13	CASTPQLVNTQYF	TGTGCCAGCACCCCGCAGCTAGTCAATACGCAGTATTTT